Below, 5 T cell receptor beta chains from the same sample are listed, as sequenced in a study of T-cell memory formation after mild COVID-19. Using its own MiXCR run on the 5' RACE reads, TCRdb lists one record per CDR3 protein. Of about 140,000 distinct CDR3 sequences listed, 13% to 15% were seen once; the top ten hold less than 15%. Sequences were obtained from PBMCs or a T cell subset sorted from them (not recorded which). The receptor set was obtained from an adult woman who had mild COVID-19 (a few samples of this study predate the infection). Cell type and time point are not known.

The chain links TRBV3-1 to TRBJ1-6, with D uncertain. Per germline, CDR1 LGHDT and CDR2 YNNKEL (reference sequence). The V end lost 0 bases, the J end lost 4 bases, and 13 bases lay between the germline ends. This CDR3 is 17 amino acids long. The CDR3 DNA reads as TGTGCCAGCAGCCAAGATGCGGGGAGTGGGTATAATTCACCCCTCCACTTT. Translation gives CASSQDAGSGYNSPLHF. Variable domain in full (rest from reference TRBV3-1 and TRBJ1-6): DTAVSQTPKYLVTQMGNDKSIKCEQNLGHDTMYWYKQDSKKFLKIMFSYNNKELIINETVPNRFSPKSPDKAHLNLHINSLELGDSAVYFCASSQDAGSGYNSPLHFGNGTRLTVT.

This clonotype came up a few times. The chain is built from TRBV24-1 and TRBJ2-5; D might be TRBD1 or TRBD2, each matching 5 bases. V was pared by 6 bases and J by 0 bases, with 16 bases between. The germline CDR1 and CDR2 sequences are KGHDR and SFDVKD. This CDR3 has 16 amino acids. CDR3 protein: CATSLPGPMYQETQYF. The CDR3 coding sequence is TGTGCCACCAGTCTCCCGGGACCTATGTACCAAGAGACCCAGTACTTC.

This clonotype was observed a handful of times. The chain is built from TRBV19 and TRBJ2-3, with D possibly matching TRBD1 (5 bases). V was trimmed by 3 bases and J by 1 base, leaving 11 bases between them. The CDR3 spans 15 residues. Germline CDR1 reads LNHDA; CDR2 reads SQIVND (reference sequence). The CDR3: CASSIRTPRTDTQYF. In nucleotides, the CDR3 is TGTGCCAGTAGTATTAGGACACCTCGCACAGATACGCAGTATTTT. Complete variable domain (other parts from reference TRBV19 and TRBJ2-3): DGGITQSPKYLFRKEGQNVTLSCEQNLNHDAMYWYRQDPGQGLRLIYYSQIVNDFQKGDIAEGYSVSREKKESFPLTVTSAQKNPTAFYLCASSIRTPRTDTQYFGPGTRLTVL.

The genes are TRBV4-1 and TRBJ2-5; D unclear. Germline V gene lookup returns CDR1 MGHRA and CDR2 YSYEKL. The CDR3 runs to 13 residues. V lost 1 base and J lost 2, with 5 bases in between. The CDR3 protein is CASSQALQETQYF. CDR3 DNA sequence: TGCGCCAGCAGCCAAGCCTTACAAGAGACCCAGTACTTC.

J is TRBJ1-1 and V is TRBV19; D unresolved. CDR3 length: 13 residues. The V gene lost 3 bases and the J gene lost 0 bases, with 5 bases spanning the gap. CDR1 is LNHDA and CDR2 is SQIVND in the germline V gene (reference sequence). The CDR3 region is CASSIPLNTEAFF. DNA for the CDR3: TGTGCCAGTAGTATCCCACTGAACACTGAAGCTTTCTTT. Based on the CDR3 plus reference TRBV19 and TRBJ1-1, the full variable domain is DGGITQSPKYLFRKEGQNVTLSCEQNLNHDAMYWYRQDPGQGLRLIYYSQIVNDFQKGDIAEGYSVSREKKESFPLTVTSAQKNPTAFYLCASSIPLNTEAFFGQGTRLTVV.